This entry features one T cell receptor beta chain sequence. The data belong to a study of blood T cell repertoires in COVID-19. The overall study: Samples taken during acute and convalescent COVID-19 were collected in the United States, Italy and Spain. T cells, B-cell-depleted T cells, or PBMCs supplied cDNA or gDNA.

Authors' methods: The authors estimated nucleated cell counts from reference gene primer amplification. Only in-frame clones appear in the TCRdb table, and some are missing; sequencing was by immunoSEQ multiplex PCR. V and J calls and clone size are copied from that table; D and trimming were computed from the DNA. The sample includes 65,000 to 70,000 clones, 80% to 95% of them seen just once. The source material was peripheral blood. This TCR was recovered from a human donor with active COVID-19. The donor label of this sample is uncertain.

CDR3 sequence reads: CSVGGQGTYEQYF. The CDR3 nucleotides read TGCAGCGTTGGGGGACAGGGGACCTACGAGCAGTACTTC. V gene TRBV29-1 combines with J gene TRBJ2-7; 10 bases match TRBD1. The CDR3 runs 13 residues. V shed 4 bases and J 2 bases; nucleotides not matched to a gene: 2. Germline lookup yields CDR1 SQVTM and CDR2 ANQGSEA.